This T cell receptor beta chain derives from a study of cytomegalovirus exposure and HLA in healthy donors. About the research overall: Earlier findings included roughly 100 million unique TCR beta sequences obtained from about 180 million T cells.

Germline CDR1 and CDR2: SGHDT and YYEEEE. V lost 5 bases to trimming and J lost 7 bases; unmatched junction nucleotides: 6. CDR3 length equals 14 residues. Comment on this clone: Its antigen is still unknown.

Study conclusions and caveats: Differences between HLA loci emerged in a later analysis of TCR association rates, with DRB1 most and HLA-C fewest.

The PCR had 60 Vbeta and 13 Jbeta primers. The data were produced by immunoSEQ multiplex PCR, yet TCRdb's version contains in-frame clones alone and is incomplete. Among about 160,000 clones, 70% to 80% were seen once, and the ten largest hold roughly 2.1%. This sequence was found in a man aged 45 to 65 in good health and CMV-seropositive. Sequences were obtained from PBMCs. This chain joins TRBV5-6 and TRBJ2-1; 10 bases map to TRBD2. Written as DNA, the CDR3 is TGTGCCAGCAGGGAGGGACTAGCGACGAATGAGCAGTTCTTC. Translation: CASREGLATNEQFF. Looking up the rest from reference TRBV5-6 and TRBJ2-1 gives the full variable domain: DAGVTQSPTHLIKTRGQQVTLRCSPKSGHDTVSWYQQALGQGPQFIFQYYEEEERQRGNFPDRFSGHQFPNYSSELNVNALLLGDSALYLCASREGLATNEQFFGPGTRLTVL.